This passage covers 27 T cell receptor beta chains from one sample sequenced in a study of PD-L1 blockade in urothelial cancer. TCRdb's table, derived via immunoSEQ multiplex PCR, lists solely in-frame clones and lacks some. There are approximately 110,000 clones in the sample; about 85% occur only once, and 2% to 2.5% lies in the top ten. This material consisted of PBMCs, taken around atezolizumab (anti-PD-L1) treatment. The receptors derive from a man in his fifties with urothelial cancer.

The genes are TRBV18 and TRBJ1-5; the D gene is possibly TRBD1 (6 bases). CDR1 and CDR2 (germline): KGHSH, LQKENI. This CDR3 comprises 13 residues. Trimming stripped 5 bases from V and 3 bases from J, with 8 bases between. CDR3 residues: CASSRQDNQPQHF. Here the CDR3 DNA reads TGTGCCAGCTCAAGACAGGACAATCAGCCCCAGCATTTT.

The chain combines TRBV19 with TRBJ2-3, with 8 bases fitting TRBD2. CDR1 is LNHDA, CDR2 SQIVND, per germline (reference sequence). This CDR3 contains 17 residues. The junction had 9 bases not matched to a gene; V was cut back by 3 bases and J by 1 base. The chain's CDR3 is CASSIRDSGRGTDTQYF. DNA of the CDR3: TGTGCCAGTAGTATTCGAGACAGCGGGAGAGGCACAGATACGCAGTATTTT.

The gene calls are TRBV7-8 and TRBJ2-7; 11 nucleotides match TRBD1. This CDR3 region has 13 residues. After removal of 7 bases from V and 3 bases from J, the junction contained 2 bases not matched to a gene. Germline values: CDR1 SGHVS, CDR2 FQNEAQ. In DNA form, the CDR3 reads TGTGCCAGCACCGGGACAGGGGGCTACGAGCAGTACTTC. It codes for CASTGTGGYEQYF.

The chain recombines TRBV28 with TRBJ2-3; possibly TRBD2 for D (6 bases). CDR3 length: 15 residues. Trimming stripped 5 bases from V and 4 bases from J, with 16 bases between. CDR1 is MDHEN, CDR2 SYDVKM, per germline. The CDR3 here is CASSPPGTGPDTQYF. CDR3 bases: TGTGCCAGCAGTCCCCCCGGGACTGGTCCAGATACGCAGTATTTT. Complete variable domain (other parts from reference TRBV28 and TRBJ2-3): DVKVTQSSRYLVKRTGEKVFLECVQDMDHENMFWYRQDPGLGLRLIYFSYDVKMKEKGDIPEGYSVSREKKERFSLILESASTNQTSMYLCASSPPGTGPDTQYFGPGTRLTVL.

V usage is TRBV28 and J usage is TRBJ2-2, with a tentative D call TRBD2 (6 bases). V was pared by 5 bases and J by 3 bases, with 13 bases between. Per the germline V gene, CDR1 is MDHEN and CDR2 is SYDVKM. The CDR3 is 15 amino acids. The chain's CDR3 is CASSAGTLDTGELFF. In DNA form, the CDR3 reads TGTGCCAGCAGTGCCGGGACTCTAGACACCGGGGAGCTGTTTTTT. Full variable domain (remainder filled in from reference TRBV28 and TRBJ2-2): DVKVTQSSRYLVKRTGEKVFLECVQDMDHENMFWYRQDPGLGLRLIYFSYDVKMKEKGDIPEGYSVSREKKERFSLILESASTNQTSMYLCASSAGTLDTGELFFGEGSRLTVL.

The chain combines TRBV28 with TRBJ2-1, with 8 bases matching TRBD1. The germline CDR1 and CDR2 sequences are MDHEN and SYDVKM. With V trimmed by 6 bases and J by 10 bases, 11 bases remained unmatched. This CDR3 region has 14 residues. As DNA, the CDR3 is TGTGCCAGCAGCGTTCCGACAGGGGCTCGGGAGCAGTTCTTC. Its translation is CASSVPTGAREQFF.

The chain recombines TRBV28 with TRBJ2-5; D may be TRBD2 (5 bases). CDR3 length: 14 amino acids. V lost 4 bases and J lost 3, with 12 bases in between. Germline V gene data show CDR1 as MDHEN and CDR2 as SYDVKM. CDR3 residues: CASSWEPREETQYF. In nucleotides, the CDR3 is TGTGCCAGCAGTTGGGAGCCGCGCGAAGAGACCCAGTACTTC.

CDR3 nucleotide sequence: TGCGCCAGCAGCTTGGAGCAGGGGAATGAGCAGTTCTTC. Translation: CASSLEQGNEQFF. The chain carries TRBV5-1 and TRBJ2-1; perhaps TRBD1 as D (6 bases). The CDR3 totals 13 residues. Germline loops: CDR1 SGHRS, CDR2 YFSETQ. V was pared by 0 bases and J by 7 bases, with 8 bases between.

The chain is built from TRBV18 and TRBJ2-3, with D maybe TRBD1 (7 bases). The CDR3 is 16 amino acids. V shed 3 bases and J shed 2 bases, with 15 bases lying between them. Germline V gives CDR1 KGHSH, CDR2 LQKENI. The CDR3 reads CASSPVGGTATDTQYF. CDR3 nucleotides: TGTGCCAGCTCACCCGTAGGGGGGACAGCCACAGATACGCAGTATTTT.

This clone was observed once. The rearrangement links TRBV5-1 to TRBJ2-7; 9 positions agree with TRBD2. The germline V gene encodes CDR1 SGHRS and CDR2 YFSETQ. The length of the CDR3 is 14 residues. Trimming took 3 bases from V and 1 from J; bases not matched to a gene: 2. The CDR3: CASSSSGVSYEQYF. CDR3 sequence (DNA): TGCGCCAGCAGCTCTAGCGGGGTGTCCTACGAGCAGTACTTC.

The CDR3 spells CASRSSTDTQYF. CDR3 nucleotides: TGTGCCAGCAGGTCTAGCACAGATACGCAGTATTTT. This rearrangement joins TRBV6-6 to TRBJ2-3; unclear D gene. V lost 6 bases, J lost 0 bases, and 4 bases lay in between. This CDR3 is 12 amino acids long. Germline CDR1 and CDR2: MNHNY and SVGAGI (reference sequence).

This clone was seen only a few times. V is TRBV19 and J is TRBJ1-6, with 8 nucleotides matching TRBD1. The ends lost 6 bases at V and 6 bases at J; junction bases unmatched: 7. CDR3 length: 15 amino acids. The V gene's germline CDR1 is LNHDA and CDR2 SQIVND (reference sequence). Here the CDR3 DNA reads TGTGCCAGTAGACGAACAGGGGGTTTTAATTCACCCCTCCACTTT. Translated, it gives CASRRTGGFNSPLHF.

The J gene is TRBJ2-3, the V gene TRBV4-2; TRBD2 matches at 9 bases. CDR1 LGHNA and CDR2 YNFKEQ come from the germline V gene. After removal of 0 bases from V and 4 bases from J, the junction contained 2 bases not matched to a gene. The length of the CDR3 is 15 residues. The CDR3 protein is CASSQELAGSDTQYF. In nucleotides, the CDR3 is TGTGCCAGCAGCCAAGAGCTAGCGGGATCAGATACGCAGTATTTT.

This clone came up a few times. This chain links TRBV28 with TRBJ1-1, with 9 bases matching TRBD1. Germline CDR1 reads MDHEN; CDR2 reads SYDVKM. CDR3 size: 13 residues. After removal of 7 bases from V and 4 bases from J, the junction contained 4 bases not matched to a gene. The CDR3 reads CASTRDRVTEAFF. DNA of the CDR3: TGTGCCAGCACCCGGGACAGGGTCACTGAAGCTTTCTTT.

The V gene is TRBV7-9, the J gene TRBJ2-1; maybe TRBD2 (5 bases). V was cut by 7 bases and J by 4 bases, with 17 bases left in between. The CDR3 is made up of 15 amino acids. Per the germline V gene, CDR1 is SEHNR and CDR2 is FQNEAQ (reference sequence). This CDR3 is CASNPQTGSYNEQFF. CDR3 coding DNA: TGTGCCAGCAACCCTCAAACGGGGAGTTACAATGAGCAGTTCTTC.

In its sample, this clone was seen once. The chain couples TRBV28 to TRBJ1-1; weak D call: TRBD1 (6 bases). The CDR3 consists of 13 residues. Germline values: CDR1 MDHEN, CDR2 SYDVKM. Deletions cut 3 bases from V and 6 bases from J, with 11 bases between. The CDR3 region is CASSLTGPPEAFF. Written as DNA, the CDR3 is TGTGCCAGCAGTTTGACAGGTCCCCCTGAAGCTTTCTTT. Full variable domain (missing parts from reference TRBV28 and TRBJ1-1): DVKVTQSSRYLVKRTGEKVFLECVQDMDHENMFWYRQDPGLGLRLIYFSYDVKMKEKGDIPEGYSVSREKKERFSLILESASTNQTSMYLCASSLTGPPEAFFGQGTRLTVV.

The CDR3, as DNA: TGTGCCACCGCCCTAGACTCTGGCCGCAGCCATGAGCAGTTCTTC. It is translated as CATALDSGRSHEQFF. The chain carries TRBV10-3 and TRBJ2-1; D not resolved. There are 15 residues in the CDR3. Germline assignment: CDR1 ENHRY and CDR2 SYGVKD. Trimming shortened V by 10 bases and J by 8 bases, and 24 bases separated the two germline ends.

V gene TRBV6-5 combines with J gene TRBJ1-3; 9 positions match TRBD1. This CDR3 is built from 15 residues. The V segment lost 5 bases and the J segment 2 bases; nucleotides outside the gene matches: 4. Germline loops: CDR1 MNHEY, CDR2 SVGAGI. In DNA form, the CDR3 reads TGTGCCAGCAGTCGGGACAGGGAAGCTGGAAACACCATATATTTT. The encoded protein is CASSRDREAGNTIYF.

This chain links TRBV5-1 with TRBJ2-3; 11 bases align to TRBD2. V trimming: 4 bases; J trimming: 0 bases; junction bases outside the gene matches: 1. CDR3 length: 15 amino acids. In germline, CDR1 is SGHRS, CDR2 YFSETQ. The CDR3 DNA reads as TGCGCCAGCAGCCGGACTAGCGGGAGCACAGATACGCAGTATTTT. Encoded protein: CASSRTSGSTDTQYF.

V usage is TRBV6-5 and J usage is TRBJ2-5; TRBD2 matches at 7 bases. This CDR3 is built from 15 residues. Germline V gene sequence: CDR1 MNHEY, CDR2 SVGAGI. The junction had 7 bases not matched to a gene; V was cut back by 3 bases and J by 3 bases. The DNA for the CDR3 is TGTGCCAGCAGTTATGTTGCGGGAGCTAAAGAGACCCAGTACTTC. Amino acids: CASSYVAGAKETQYF.

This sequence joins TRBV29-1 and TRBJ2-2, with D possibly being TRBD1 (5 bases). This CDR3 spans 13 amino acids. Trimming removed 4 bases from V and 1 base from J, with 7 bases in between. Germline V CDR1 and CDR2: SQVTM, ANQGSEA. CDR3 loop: CSVVQENTGELFF. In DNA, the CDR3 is TGCAGCGTTGTACAGGAGAACACCGGGGAGCTGTTTTTT.

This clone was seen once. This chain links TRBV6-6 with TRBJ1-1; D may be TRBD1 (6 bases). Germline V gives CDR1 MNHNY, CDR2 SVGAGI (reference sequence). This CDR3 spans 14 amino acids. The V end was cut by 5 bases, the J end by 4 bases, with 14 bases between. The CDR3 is CASSPRGGRTEAFF. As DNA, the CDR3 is TGTGCCAGCAGTCCTAGGGGGGGACGCACTGAAGCTTTCTTT.

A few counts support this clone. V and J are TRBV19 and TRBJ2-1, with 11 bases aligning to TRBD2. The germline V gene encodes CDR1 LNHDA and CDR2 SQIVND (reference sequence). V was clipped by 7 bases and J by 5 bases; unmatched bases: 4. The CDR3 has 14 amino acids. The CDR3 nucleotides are TGTGCCAGTAACCCGGGACTAGCGGACAATGAGCAGTTCTTC. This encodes CASNPGLADNEQFF. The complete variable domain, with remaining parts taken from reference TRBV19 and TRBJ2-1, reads DGGITQSPKYLFRKEGQNVTLSCEQNLNHDAMYWYRQDPGQGLRLIYYSQIVNDFQKGDIAEGYSVSREKKESFPLTVTSAQKNPTAFYLCASNPGLADNEQFFGPGTRLTVL.

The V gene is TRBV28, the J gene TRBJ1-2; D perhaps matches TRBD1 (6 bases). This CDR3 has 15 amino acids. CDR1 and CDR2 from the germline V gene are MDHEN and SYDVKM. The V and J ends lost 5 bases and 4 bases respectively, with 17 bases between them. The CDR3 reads CASSPTLGATYGYTF. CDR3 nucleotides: TGTGCCAGCAGTCCTACTTTGGGGGCTACCTATGGCTACACCTTC.

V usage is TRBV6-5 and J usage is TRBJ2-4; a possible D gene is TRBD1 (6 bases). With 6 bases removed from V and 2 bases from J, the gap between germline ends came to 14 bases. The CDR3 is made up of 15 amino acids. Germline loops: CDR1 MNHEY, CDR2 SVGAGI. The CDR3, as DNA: TGTGCCAGCAGCCGTACACAGGGTTCCAAAAACATTCAGTACTTC. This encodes CASSRTQGSKNIQYF.

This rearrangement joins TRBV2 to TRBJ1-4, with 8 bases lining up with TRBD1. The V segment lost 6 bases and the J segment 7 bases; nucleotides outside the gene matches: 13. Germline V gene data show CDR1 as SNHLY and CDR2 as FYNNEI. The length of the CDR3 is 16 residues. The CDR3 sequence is CASSRDRPGVTEKLFF. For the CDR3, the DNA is TGTGCCAGCAGCCGGGACAGGCCGGGGGTTACTGAAAAACTGTTTTTT.

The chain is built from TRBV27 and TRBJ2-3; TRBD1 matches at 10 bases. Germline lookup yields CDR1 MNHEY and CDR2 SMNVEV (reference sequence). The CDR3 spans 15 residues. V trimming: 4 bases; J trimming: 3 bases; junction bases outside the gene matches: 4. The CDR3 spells CASSSWTGGTDTQYF. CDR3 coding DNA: TGTGCCAGCAGTTCGTGGACAGGGGGGACAGATACGCAGTATTTT.